This TCR beta chain originates from a study of T cell repertoires in cytomegalovirus infection. General study points: Clonotype analysis showed dominance of the ex vivo response by HLA-C-restricted CMV-specific TCR beta clonotypes.

This clonotype was observed at least ten times. The target antigen is unknown. This CDR3 comprises 13 residues. The germline V gene has CDR1 SGHTA and CDR2 FQGNSA. V lost 8 bases and J lost 5; bases outside the gene matches: 8. MiXCR, run by TCRdb on the reads, gives a single entry per CDR3 protein. This sample carries 380,000 or so distinct CDR3 sequences, approximately 35% of them seen once, and the ten largest clones take roughly 14%. Sequences were derived from cultured PBMCs, sampled from culture after CMV antigen stimulation. V and J are TRBV7-2 and TRBJ2-5; 7 nucleotides agree with TRBD2. The TCR originated in a human donor in good health (CMV status not recorded). Some clones in this sample may be carry-over from other donors' samples. The CDR3 nucleotides are TGTGCCAGCGAAGCGGGATCCGGCGAGACCCAGTACTTC. It codes for CASEAGSGETQYF.